A single sample is the source of the 3 T cell receptor beta chains below, sequenced in a study of high-grade serous ovarian cancer treatment subgroups. Tumor samples were obtained before definitive surgery or chemotherapy. Method: immunoSEQ multiplex PCR; TCRdb's copy keeps in-frame clones and lacks some. The top ten hold over 4% of the sample, which has approximately 9,400 clones, roughly 70% seen once. The specimen was tumor tissue. These receptors all come from a human donor with high-grade serous ovarian cancer.

The gene calls are TRBV7-3 and TRBJ1-1; 8 bases map to TRBD1. There are 14 residues in the CDR3. J was trimmed by 2 bases and V by 5 bases; bases with no gene match: 4. Germline V gene data show CDR1 as SGHTA and CDR2 as FQGTGA. The DNA of the CDR3 is TGTGCCAGCAGCCTTACAGGGGGAAACACTGAAGCTTTCTTT. Its translation: CASSLTGGNTEAFF.

This clone was found a few times. As DNA, the CDR3 is TGTGCCAGCTCACCGCCGGGTAGCGGAACCTACGAGCAGTACTTC. This sequence encodes CASSPPGSGTYEQYF. This chain joins TRBV18 and TRBJ2-7; tentatively, D is TRBD2 (6 bases). The length of the CDR3 is 15 residues. The germline gives CDR1 KGHSH, CDR2 LQKENI. Trimming removed 3 bases from V and 2 bases from J, with 14 bases in between.

The chain combines TRBV5-1 with TRBJ2-1; D might be TRBD1 (5 bases). Germline loops: CDR1 SGHRS, CDR2 YFSETQ. The V end lost 2 bases, the J end lost 3 bases, and 12 bases lay between the germline ends. The CDR3 runs 15 residues. Here the CDR3 reads CASSLGQGSYNEQFF. In DNA form, the CDR3 reads TGCGCCAGCAGCTTAGGGCAGGGTAGCTACAATGAGCAGTTCTTC.